These 18 T cell receptor beta chains originate from one sample sequenced in a study of monozygotic twins with inflammatory bowel disease. TCRdb derives one entry per CDR3 protein from the 5' RACE reads, leaving out DNA. This specimen shows approximately 300,000 distinct CDR3 sequences; the ten leading clones hold less than 6.5%. Sequencing was performed on blood. The receptors were sampled from a human donor with ulcerative colitis or Crohn's disease, or a healthy co-twin of an affected twin (not recorded which).

The gene calls are TRBV12-3 or TRBV12-4 and TRBJ2-2; TCRdb names TRBD2, which stays unverified in the absence of DNA. The CDR3 covers 15 residues. This CDR3 is CATGEGRSNTGELFF.

The chain couples TRBV5-1 to TRBJ2-2; the D gene TCRdb calls, TRBD2, cannot be checked with no DNA. The CDR3 runs to 17 residues. CDR1 is SGHRS and CDR2 is YFSETQ in the germline V gene. The CDR3 protein is CASSLASGASWTGELFF.

J is TRBJ2-1 and V is TRBV20-1; TCRdb outputs TRBD2, but without DNA this stays unchecked. CDR1 is DFQATT, CDR2 SNEGSKA, per germline (reference sequence). The CDR3 sequence is 15 residues long. CDR3 residues: CSARGTLAGVDEQFF.

The chain has TRBV20-1 and TRBJ2-7; TCRdb selects TRBD2, and the lack of DNA leaves this call unchecked. CDR1 is DFQATT, CDR2 SNEGSKA, per germline (reference sequence). The CDR3 extends over 15 amino acids. This CDR3 is CSGSSSGGLSYEQYF.

V is TRBV5-1 and J is TRBJ2-3; without DNA, the TCRdb call of TRBD2 cannot be checked. The CDR3 is 20 amino acids. CDR1 is SGHRS, CDR2 YFSETQ, per germline. CDR3 protein: CASSLGFTTTSGATSDTQYF.

The rearrangement uses TRBV20-1 and TRBJ2-7; checking the TCRdb D call of TRBD1 is not possible without DNA. Germline lookup yields CDR1 DFQATT and CDR2 SNEGSKA (reference sequence). There are 13 residues in the CDR3. CDR3 amino acids: CSATDRPPYEQYF.

The J gene is TRBJ1-4, the V gene TRBV19; TCRdb calls TRBD1, which cannot be checked without DNA. The germline V gene encodes CDR1 LNHDA and CDR2 SQIVND (reference sequence). The CDR3 length is 15 residues. CDR3 amino acids: CASSLNRGREEKLFF.

The chain employs TRBV5-5 and TRBJ1-5. The CDR3 covers 13 residues. The V gene's germline CDR1 is SGHKS and CDR2 YYEKEE (reference sequence). The CDR3 loop is CASSLQWDQPQHF. The full variable domain, rest sourced from reference TRBV5-5 and TRBJ1-5, is DAGVTQSPTHLIKTRGQQVTLRCSPISGHKSVSWYQQVLGQGPQFIFQYYEKEERGRGNFPDRFSARQFPNYSSELNVNALLLGDSALYLCASSLQWDQPQHFGDGTRLSIL.

The chain recombines TRBV27 with TRBJ2-5; the D gene TCRdb calls, TRBD1, cannot be checked with no DNA. Looked up from germline, CDR1 is MNHEY and CDR2 is SMNVEV (reference sequence). The CDR3 has 16 residues. This chain's CDR3 is CASSLSWGGRQETQYF.

The chain uses TRBV4-3 and TRBJ1-5; TCRdb's D call, TRBD1, is unchecked because there is no DNA. The V gene's germline CDR1 is LGHNA and CDR2 YSLEER. CDR3 length equals 16 residues. The CDR3 region is CASSQVGGGAGQPQHF.

The chain recombines TRBV6-5 with TRBJ2-1. Germline-derived CDR1 and CDR2 are MNHEY and SVGAGI. CDR3 length equals 12 residues. This CDR3 reads CASRSPRGEQFF.

The genes are TRBV21-1 and TRBJ2-4; the TCRdb call, TRBD1, lacks DNA for checking. TRBV21-1 represents a pseudogene. This CDR3 is 22 amino acids long. CDR3: CASSKDGTGSEASGAFQNIQYF.

The gene calls are TRBV21-1 and TRBJ2-7; checking the TCRdb D call of TRBD2 is not possible without DNA. TRBV21-1 is recorded as a pseudogene. The CDR3 has 15 amino acids. CDR3 amino acids: CASSPERGDSYEQYF.

The V gene is TRBV12-3 or TRBV12-4, the J gene TRBJ1-1. This CDR3 comprises 12 residues. This chain's CDR3 is CASSSSGRKLFF.

This chain joins TRBV18 and TRBJ1-5; TCRdb selects TRBD1, and the lack of DNA leaves this call unchecked. The CDR3 spans 14 residues. Germline lookup yields CDR1 KGHSH and CDR2 LQKENI. CDR3 region: CASSPDRFNQPQHF. Looking up the rest from reference TRBV18 and TRBJ1-5 gives the full variable domain: NAGVMQNPRHLVRRRGQEARLRCSPMKGHSHVYWYRQLPEEGLKFMVYLQKENIIDESGMPKERFSAEFPKEGPSILRIQQVVRGDSAAYFCASSPDRFNQPQHFGDGTRLSIL.

This chain links TRBV20-1 with TRBJ2-3; TCRdb names TRBD1, which stays unverified in the absence of DNA. This CDR3 region has 14 residues. CDR1 and CDR2 from the germline V gene are DFQATT and SNEGSKA (reference sequence). The CDR3 protein is CSATWTADTDTQYF.

The J gene is TRBJ2-3, the V gene TRBV12-3 or TRBV12-4; TCRdb picks TRBD1, but there is no DNA to check that call. The CDR3 has 16 amino acids. CDR3 region: CASSFVTGEVSDTQYF.

The V gene is TRBV3-1, the J gene TRBJ2-7; TCRdb designates TRBD1, a call that cannot be tested without DNA. The germline gives CDR1 LGHDT, CDR2 YNNKEL (reference sequence). The CDR3 is 14 residues long. The CDR3 is CASSSQGGPHEQYF.